A single sample gave rise to the 26 T cell receptor beta chains below, sequenced in a study of beta chain features in type 1 diabetes. All of the isolated RNA was reverse transcribed, so expressed TCRB transcripts were sequenced. The assay was immunoSEQ multiplex PCR, and TCRdb's table has in-frame clones only and misses some. Altogether 500,000 to 800,000 clones are present, roughly 12% being singletons, with the ten largest covering more than 0.09%. These receptors lack a known antigen. Whole-study findings and limits: In all four CD4+ subsets, TCRB CDR3 length was significantly, moderately reduced in type 1 diabetes.

Material for sequencing was naive CD4+ T cells from blood. The receptors come from a man between 25 and 39 years old with type 1 diabetes.

This rearrangement joins TRBV4-3 to TRBJ2-3; TRBD2 agrees at 8 bases. The germline V gene has CDR1 LGHNA and CDR2 YSLEER. V trimming: 2 bases; J trimming: 5 bases; junction bases outside the gene matches: 12. This CDR3 spans 17 amino acids. The CDR3: CASSQSGTRVSRDTQYF. DNA of the CDR3: TGCGCCAGCAGCCAATCCGGGACTAGGGTTTCCCGAGATACGCAGTATTTT.

This clone was detected a few times. The genes are TRBV29-1 and TRBJ2-6; D perhaps matches TRBD1 (5 bases). The CDR3 loop spans 15 amino acids. Trimming stripped 2 bases from V and 0 bases from J, with 8 bases between. CDR1 and CDR2 (germline): SQVTM, ANQGSEA. The CDR3 region is CSVETGSSGANVLTF. CDR3 in DNA: TGCAGCGTTGAAACAGGAAGCTCTGGGGCCAACGTCCTGACTTTC.

This clone was counted a few times. This chain joins TRBV6-1 and TRBJ2-5; D might be TRBD2 (6 bases). V was pared by 6 bases and J by 5 bases, with 13 bases between. The germline V gene has CDR1 MNHNS and CDR2 SASEGT. The CDR3 length is 13 residues. In nucleotides, the CDR3 is TGTGCCAGCAGCGCGGGACCGTCCGAGACCCAGTACTTC. Encoded protein: CASSAGPSETQYF.

The chain combines TRBV7-2 with TRBJ1-6, with TRBD1 as a possible D gene (5 bases). The CDR3 spans 16 residues. Germline V gene lookup returns CDR1 SGHTA and CDR2 FQGNSA. Trimming left V 6 bases short and J 0 bases short, with 12 bases between. CDR3 nucleotide sequence: TGTGCCAGCAGAGGTCCAGGGAGCTCCTATAATTCACCCCTCCACTTT. Its translation is CASRGPGSSYNSPLHF.

This clone was seen a few times. The rearrangement joins TRBV28 to TRBJ1-5; D uncertain. The CDR3 contains 12 residues. V lost 8 bases, J lost 3 bases, and 8 bases lay in between. Per germline, CDR1 MDHEN and CDR2 SYDVKM. The CDR3 bases are TGTGCCAGCGGGTCTCTCAATCAGCCCCAGCATTTT. Translating it yields CASGSLNQPQHF.

This clone has more than one count but fewer than ten. This chain joins TRBV29-1 and TRBJ1-2; the D gene is possibly TRBD1 (6 bases). The germline gives CDR1 SQVTM, CDR2 ANQGSEA. The CDR3 is 14 residues long. V shed 6 bases and J shed 6 bases, with 20 bases lying between them. The CDR3 region is CSVANQDSYHGYTF. The CDR3 bases are TGCAGCGTCGCCAACCAGGACAGCTACCATGGCTACACCTTC. Full variable domain (outside the CDR3, taken from reference TRBV29-1 and TRBJ1-2): SAVISQKPSRDICQRGTSLTIQCQVDSQVTMMFWYRQQPGQSLTLIATANQGSEATYESGFVIDKFPISRPNLTFSTLTVSNMSPEDSSIYLCSVANQDSYHGYTFGSGTRLTVV.

This clone was observed a few times. The gene calls are TRBV30 and TRBJ1-5; D may be TRBD1 (5 bases). There are 12 residues in the CDR3. Germline V CDR1 and CDR2: GTSNPN, SVGIG (reference sequence). Trimming took 3 bases from V and 4 from J, leaving 7 bases between them. CDR3 in amino acids: CAWSEGNQPQHF. The CDR3, as DNA: TGTGCCTGGAGCGAGGGGAATCAGCCCCAGCATTTT.

This clone was picked up a small number of times. The chain carries TRBV9 and TRBJ1-2; 12 bases are shared with TRBD1. The CDR3 loop spans 16 amino acids. Germline loops: CDR1 SGDLS, CDR2 YYNGEE. V gave up 3 bases and J gave up 5 bases; unmatched junction bases: 8. CDR3 coding DNA: TGTGCCAGCAGCGCCGGGGGACAGGGGGCAGGATATGGCTACACCTTC. It encodes CASSAGGQGAGYGYTF.

This clone was seen more than once but under ten times. V is TRBV7-2 and J is TRBJ1-6; 10 nucleotides match TRBD1. V shed 3 bases, J shed 9 bases, and the junction held 8 bases outside the gene matches. From germline, CDR1 is SGHTA and CDR2 FQGNSA. The CDR3 runs to 16 residues. The CDR3 spells CASSLGGQGLGSPLHF. The DNA for the CDR3 is TGTGCCAGCAGCTTGGGGGGACAGGGGCTCGGTTCACCCCTCCACTTT.

This chain connects TRBV23-1 to TRBJ1-5, with 8 bases that match TRBD1. TRBV23-1 is classed as an ORF, of uncertain function. This CDR3 region has 13 residues. The ends lost 9 bases at V and 7 bases at J; junction bases unmatched: 8. CDR3 in DNA: TGCGCCAGAGCGACCGACAGGGGACAGCCCCAGCATTTT. Translated, it gives CARATDRGQPQHF.

In DNA, the CDR3 is TGTGCCAGCAGCTTGTACCAGGGCGGCTCCTACGAGCAGTACTTC. Translation gives CASSLYQGGSYEQYF. V and J are TRBV7-6 and TRBJ2-7; TRBD1 is a possible D gene (5 bases). CDR3 length equals 15 residues. Germline V gene sequence: CDR1 SGHVS, CDR2 FNYEAQ. Deletions cut 3 bases from V and 0 bases from J, with 12 bases between.

The V gene is TRBV19, the J gene TRBJ2-7; D remains unclear. V lost 4 bases and J lost 0, with 13 bases in between. The CDR3 is 15 residues long. Germline CDR1 and CDR2: LNHDA and SQIVND (reference sequence). The CDR3 region is CASSSLRSSSYEQYF. Written as DNA, the CDR3 is TGTGCCAGTAGTAGCCTCAGATCAAGCTCCTACGAGCAGTACTTC. Variable domain in full (rest from reference TRBV19 and TRBJ2-7): DGGITQSPKYLFRKEGQNVTLSCEQNLNHDAMYWYRQDPGQGLRLIYYSQIVNDFQKGDIAEGYSVSREKKESFPLTVTSAQKNPTAFYLCASSSLRSSSYEQYFGPGTRLTVT.

The J gene is TRBJ2-3, the V gene TRBV7-2; 8 nucleotides agree with TRBD2. The CDR3 length is 16 residues. In germline, CDR1 is SGHTA, CDR2 FQGNSA. V was clipped by 0 bases and J by 7 bases; unmatched bases: 9. The CDR3 sequence is CASSLALGGGWYTQYF. The CDR3 bases are TGTGCCAGCAGCTTAGCCTTGGGCGGGGGGTGGTATACGCAGTATTTT.

The chain employs TRBV7-2 and TRBJ1-2; D remains unclear. V dropped 2 bases and J dropped 2 bases, with 6 bases sitting between them. CDR3 length equals 13 residues. Germline V lookup: CDR1 SGHTA, CDR2 FQGNSA. The CDR3 DNA reads TGTGCCAGCAGCTTAAGAGAAAACTATGGCTACACCTTC. Amino acid sequence: CASSLRENYGYTF.

This clone was counted between two and nine times. The rearrangement uses TRBV5-6 and TRBJ2-2; D is perhaps TRBD1 (6 bases). The CDR3 consists of 14 residues. The V and J ends lost 5 bases and 5 bases respectively, with 13 bases between them. Germline V gene data show CDR1 as SGHDT and CDR2 as YYEEEE. The CDR3 sequence: CASRSTGWTGELFF. In DNA, the CDR3 is TGTGCCAGCAGGTCTACAGGGTGGACCGGGGAGCTGTTTTTT.

This clone occurred a few times. This chain uses TRBV16 with TRBJ1-6, with D hard to call. V lost 4 bases and J 8 bases, leaving 15 bases between the germline ends. Germline V gene lookup returns CDR1 KGHSY and CDR2 FQNENV. This CDR3 is 15 amino acids long. CDR3 DNA sequence: TGTGCCAGCAGCCTATTTTCGGGCTCCGATTCACCCCTCCACTTT. It specifies CASSLFSGSDSPLHF. The whole variable domain, remainder taken from reference TRBV16 and TRBJ1-6, is GEEVAQTPKHLVRGEGQKAKLYCAPIKGHSYVFWYQQVLKNEFKFLISFQNENVFDETGMPKERFSAKCLPNSPCSLEIQATKLEDSAVYFCASSLFSGSDSPLHFGNGTRLTVT.

This clone was counted only a few times. The V gene is TRBV27, the J gene TRBJ1-4; no firm D call. Trimming shortened V by 0 bases and J by 12 bases, and 20 bases separated the two germline ends. The length of the CDR3 is 16 residues. Germline loops: CDR1 MNHEY, CDR2 SMNVEV (reference sequence). The CDR3 spells CASSLSYTVATFQLFF. DNA for the CDR3: TGTGCCAGCAGTTTATCGTACACAGTGGCCACCTTTCAACTGTTTTTT.

This clone appeared a few times. V and J are TRBV10-2 and TRBJ2-7; a weak D match, TRBD1 (6 bases). The V and J ends lost 8 bases and 2 bases respectively, with 10 bases between them. Germline V lookup: CDR1 WSHSY, CDR2 SAAADI. The CDR3 is 12 amino acids. The CDR3 here is CASGDKAYEQYF. CDR3 coding DNA: TGCGCCAGCGGGGACAAAGCCTACGAGCAGTACTTC.

This sequence joins TRBV5-1 and TRBJ2-2; tentative D call: TRBD2 (6 bases). The CDR3 has 14 amino acids. The germline V gene encodes CDR1 SGHRS and CDR2 YFSETQ. The V end lost 4 bases, the J end lost 6 bases, and 13 bases lay between the germline ends. The CDR3, as DNA: TGCGCCAGCAGCCGGAATGCGGGGCCCGGGGAGCTGTTTTTT. Translation: CASSRNAGPGELFF.

In its sample, this clone was seen a few times. The chain links TRBV11-2 to TRBJ2-7, with 9 nucleotides matching TRBD1. Per the germline V gene, CDR1 is SGHAT and CDR2 is FQNNGV. The V segment lost 0 bases and the J segment 3 bases; nucleotides outside the gene matches: 3. CDR3 length: 15 residues. The CDR3 loop is CASSLEQGAVYEQYF. CDR3 nucleotides: TGTGCCAGCAGCTTAGAACAGGGGGCGGTCTACGAGCAGTACTTC. Full variable domain (outside the CDR3, taken from reference TRBV11-2 and TRBJ2-7): EAGVAQSPRYKIIEKRQSVAFWCNPISGHATLYWYQQILGQGPKLLIQFQNNGVVDDSQLPKDRFSAERLKGVDSTLKIQPAKLEDSAVYLCASSLEQGAVYEQYFGPGTRLTVT.

This chain connects TRBV19 to TRBJ1-1; D is uncertain. Deletions cut 4 bases from V and 5 bases from J, with 5 bases between. The V gene's germline CDR1 is LNHDA and CDR2 SQIVND (reference sequence). CDR3 length: 11 residues. The CDR3 DNA is TGTGCCAGTAGTACCGTAACTGAAGCTTTCTTT. It encodes CASSTVTEAFF.

This clone has ten or more counts. This chain uses TRBV11-2 with TRBJ1-2; a possible D gene is TRBD1 (5 bases). CDR1 and CDR2 (germline): SGHAT, FQNNGV. This CDR3 comprises 13 residues. Between the trimmed V and J ends, which lost 5 bases and 1 base, there was a span of 8 bases. The CDR3 spells CASSPGGNYGYTF. The CDR3 region has the DNA TGTGCCAGCAGCCCTGGGGGTAACTATGGCTACACCTTC.

This sequence joins TRBV30 and TRBJ2-5; 8 positions agree with TRBD1. The CDR3 has 14 amino acids. Germline trimming cut 0 bases from V and 5 bases from J; bases unmatched to any gene: 5. Germline V gene lookup returns CDR1 GTSNPN and CDR2 SVGIG (reference sequence). The CDR3 spells CAWSVRRDRETQYF. CDR3 sequence (DNA): TGTGCCTGGAGTGTACGAAGGGACAGGGAGACCCAGTACTTC. The full variable domain, completed using reference TRBV30 and TRBJ2-5, is SQTIHQWPATLVQPVGSPLSLECTVEGTSNPNLYWYRQAAGRGLQLLFYSVGIGQISSEVPQNLSASRPQDRQFILSSKKLLLSDSGFYLCAWSVRRDRETQYFGPGTRLLVL.

Here the CDR3 reads CASSYTKTSGATDTQYF. Here the CDR3 DNA reads TGTGCCAGCAGCTATACGAAGACTAGCGGTGCCACAGATACGCAGTATTTT. The gene calls are TRBV7-3 and TRBJ2-3; 9 nucleotides align to TRBD2. CDR3 length: 17 amino acids. The V gene's germline CDR1 is SGHTA and CDR2 FQGTGA. V lost 4 bases to trimming and J lost 2 bases; unmatched junction nucleotides: 10.

The chain links TRBV19 to TRBJ1-6; no clear D. The CDR3 sequence is 14 residues long. In germline, CDR1 is LNHDA, CDR2 SQIVND (reference sequence). V was cut by 11 bases and J by 6 bases, with 17 bases left in between. CDR3 sequence: CAAGPDRSNSPLHF. The CDR3 nucleotides are TGTGCCGCCGGGCCCGACCGCAGTAATTCACCCCTCCACTTT. Based on the CDR3 plus reference TRBV19 and TRBJ1-6, the full variable domain is DGGITQSPKYLFRKEGQNVTLSCEQNLNHDAMYWYRQDPGQGLRLIYYSQIVNDFQKGDIAEGYSVSREKKESFPLTVTSAQKNPTAFYLCAAGPDRSNSPLHFGNGTRLTVT.

This clone turned up a few times. V is TRBV6-5 and J is TRBJ1-1; unclear D gene. V lost 3 bases to trimming and J lost 1 base, with 9 bases between them. CDR1 and CDR2 from the germline V gene are MNHEY and SVGAGI. The CDR3 consists of 14 residues. CDR3 DNA: TGTGCCAGCAGTTATGGCTTCCAGAACACTGAAGCTTTCTTT. Translation: CASSYGFQNTEAFF.